The 28 T cell receptor beta chains reported below all come from one sample, sequenced in a study of T-cell memory formation after mild COVID-19. TCRdb passed the 5' RACE reads through MiXCR, listing each CDR3 protein once. The sample has over 300,000 distinct CDR3 sequences; 20% to 25% are singletons. What was sequenced was PBMCs or a T cell subset sorted from them (not recorded which). The receptors originated from a young man who had mild COVID-19 (a few samples of this study predate the infection). Cell type and time point are not known.

This clonotype was picked up a small number of times. The CDR3 protein is CASSSTDFVSSYNEQFF. CDR3 coding DNA: TGCGCCAGCAGCTCGACTGACTTCGTGAGCTCCTACAATGAGCAGTTCTTC. The chain links TRBV5-1 to TRBJ2-1; D gene unclear. V was trimmed by 3 bases and J by 0 bases, leaving 16 bases between them. Looked up from germline, CDR1 is SGHRS and CDR2 is YFSETQ. The CDR3 consists of 17 residues.

V and J are TRBV7-6 and TRBJ2-2; D ambiguous. Looked up from germline, CDR1 is SGHVS and CDR2 is FNYEAQ. Trimming took off 0 bases at V and 5 bases at J, with 7 bases between the two ends. CDR3 length equals 14 residues. CDR3 sequence: CASSLAFETGELFF. DNA of the CDR3: TGTGCCAGCAGCTTAGCCTTTGAGACCGGGGAGCTGTTTTTT.

This chain uses TRBV7-9 with TRBJ2-4; a possible D gene is TRBD1 (8 bases). The CDR3 length is 15 residues. From germline, CDR1 is SEHNR and CDR2 FQNEAQ (reference sequence). Trimming took off 5 bases at V and 5 bases at J, with 16 bases between the two ends. CDR3 loop: CASSPRTGRENIQYF. In DNA, the CDR3 is TGTGCCAGCAGCCCCCGGACAGGGAGGGAAAACATTCAGTACTTC.

This chain uses TRBV30 with TRBJ2-1; tentatively, D is TRBD2 (6 bases). Deletions cut 2 bases from V and 7 bases from J, with 9 bases between. The CDR3 runs to 12 residues. CDR1 and CDR2 (germline): GTSNPN, SVGIG (reference sequence). The CDR3 DNA reads TGTGCCTGGAGTCTTGGGGGGAATGAGCAGTTCTTC. Translation gives CAWSLGGNEQFF.

The chain is built from TRBV24-1 and TRBJ2-5; D is uncertain. Germline CDR1 and CDR2: KGHDR and SFDVKD. V shed 3 bases and J shed 0 bases, with 16 bases lying between them. The CDR3 length is 17 residues. In DNA form, the CDR3 reads TGTGCCACCAGTGATGGCTCTTCAGGATCGTACCAAGAGACCCAGTACTTC. Protein: CATSDGSSGSYQETQYF.

This clonotype was picked up many times. The chain employs TRBV5-1 and TRBJ2-2; D might be TRBD1 or TRBD2, each matching 5 bases. Germline CDR1 and CDR2: SGHRS and YFSETQ. CDR3 length: 13 residues. Trimming shortened V by 7 bases and J by 6 bases, and 13 bases separated the two germline ends. The CDR3 DNA reads TGCGCCAGCGGAGAGGGGATTCCCGGGGAGCTGTTTTTT. Its translation is CASGEGIPGELFF.

The chain couples TRBV18 to TRBJ2-1; 12 bases align to TRBD2. The V gene's germline CDR1 is KGHSH and CDR2 LQKENI. J lost 0 bases, V lost 4 bases, and 1 base had no gene match. This CDR3 is built from 16 residues. DNA of the CDR3: TGTGCCAGCTCACGGACTAGCGGGGCCTCCTACAATGAGCAGTTCTTC. It yields the protein CASSRTSGASYNEQFF.

This clonotype was counted at least ten times. The CDR3 here is CASSLGTANSPLHF. For the CDR3, the DNA is TGTGCCAGCAGCCTTGGGACGGCGAATTCACCCCTCCACTTT. This sequence joins TRBV7-6 and TRBJ1-6; D possibly corresponds to TRBD1 (5 bases). Germline-derived CDR1 and CDR2 are SGHVS and FNYEAQ. V was shortened by 5 bases and J by 7 bases, with 12 bases between the two germline ends. The CDR3 loop spans 14 amino acids.

The V gene is TRBV5-6, the J gene TRBJ1-2; weak D call: TRBD1 (5 bases). Trimming took off 0 bases at V and 6 bases at J, with 12 bases between the two ends. CDR3 size: 14 residues. Germline CDR1 and CDR2: SGHDT and YYEEEE. The CDR3 nucleotides read TGTGCCAGCAGCTTGGGCCAGGGAGTCCATGGCTACACCTTC. It encodes CASSLGQGVHGYTF.

The J gene is TRBJ2-1, the V gene TRBV28; D may match TRBD1 or TRBD2 (6 bases each). Germline values: CDR1 MDHEN, CDR2 SYDVKM. The CDR3 spans 14 residues. Between the trimmed V and J ends, which lost 7 bases and 2 bases, there was a span of 12 bases. CDR3 DNA: TGTGCCAGCACCCCCGGGGGCCCCTACAATGAGCAGTTCTTC. Residues: CASTPGGPYNEQFF.

This clonotype was counted only a few times. The chain links TRBV7-2 to TRBJ1-2; TRBD1 aligns across 8 bases. This CDR3 spans 15 amino acids. The V gene end was trimmed by 4 bases and the J gene end by 4 bases; junction bases not matched to a gene: 8. Germline V gene lookup returns CDR1 SGHTA and CDR2 FQGNSA. This CDR3 is CASSSRDRLLYGYTF. The CDR3 DNA reads TGTGCCAGCAGCTCCCGGGACAGGCTGCTCTATGGCTACACCTTC.

This clonotype came up a few times. The chain couples TRBV7-2 to TRBJ1-5; D perhaps matches TRBD1 (6 bases). The CDR3 totals 13 residues. Germline V gene sequence: CDR1 SGHTA, CDR2 FQGNSA. Trimming left V 4 bases short and J 6 bases short, with 10 bases between. CDR3 DNA: TGTGCCAGCAGCTCTCAGGGGAGTCAGCCCCAGCATTTT. Its protein product is CASSSQGSQPQHF.

This clonotype was seen more than once but under ten times. V gene TRBV18 combines with J gene TRBJ1-2; tentative D call: TRBD1 (5 bases). Germline values: CDR1 KGHSH, CDR2 LQKENI. The V and J ends lost 3 bases and 3 bases respectively, with 11 bases between them. The CDR3 extends over 14 amino acids. The CDR3 sequence is CASSPGTGYYGYTF. For the CDR3, the DNA is TGTGCCAGCTCACCCGGGACGGGGTACTATGGCTACACCTTC.

This clonotype showed up just a few times. J is TRBJ2-7 and V is TRBV7-3; D unresolved. From germline, CDR1 is SGHTA and CDR2 FQGTGA. This CDR3 has 14 amino acids. V was clipped by 6 bases and J by 4 bases, with 16 bases between them. This CDR3 reads CASRPRRSVYEQYV. CDR3 nucleotide sequence: TGTGCCAGCAGACCCCGCAGGTCCGTTTACGAGCAGTACGTC.

This rearrangement joins TRBV7-8 to TRBJ2-2, with TRBD2 as a possible D gene (6 bases). Germline CDR1 reads SGHVS; CDR2 reads FQNEAQ. The V and J ends lost 9 bases and 1 base respectively, with 12 bases between them. The CDR3 loop spans 14 amino acids. The CDR3 reads CASETEGNTGELFF. CDR3 in DNA: TGTGCCAGTGAAACGGAGGGGAACACCGGGGAGCTGTTTTTT.

The chain carries TRBV7-6 and TRBJ2-1, with a weak D call TRBD2 (5 bases). This CDR3 has 14 amino acids. V lost 3 bases to trimming and J lost 9 bases, with 15 bases between them. The V gene's germline CDR1 is SGHVS and CDR2 FNYEAQ. CDR3 loop: CASSFRTSISEQFF. CDR3 DNA sequence: TGTGCCAGCAGCTTTCGGACTTCCATCTCTGAGCAGTTCTTC.

V is TRBV18 and J is TRBJ2-3; 7 bases are a match to TRBD2. This CDR3 has 14 residues. The germline V gene has CDR1 KGHSH and CDR2 LQKENI. Trimming cost V 5 bases and J 1 base; bases outside gene matches: 3. CDR3 in amino acids: CASSFGLGTDTQYF. The CDR3 DNA follows: TGTGCCAGCTCATTCGGACTAGGCACAGATACGCAGTATTTT.

This clonotype was seen a few times. The chain links TRBV7-2 to TRBJ2-1; D ambiguous. Germline CDR1 SGHTA, CDR2 FQGNSA. Trimming removed 1 base at V and 0 bases at J, with 13 bases between. There are 17 residues in the CDR3. This CDR3 reads CASSLESQLSSYNEQFF. CDR3 coding DNA: TGTGCCAGCAGCTTAGAGTCTCAGCTGAGCTCCTACAATGAGCAGTTCTTC.

This clonotype was detected a few times. The gene calls are TRBV4-1 and TRBJ2-4, with unresolved D. The V end lost 3 bases, the J end lost 1 base, and 13 bases lay between the germline ends. Germline V gene sequence: CDR1 MGHRA, CDR2 YSYEKL. This CDR3 is 16 amino acids long. CDR3 protein: CASSHITMGAKNIQYF. In nucleotides, the CDR3 is TGCGCCAGCAGCCATATCACTATGGGGGCCAAAAACATTCAGTACTTC.

This clonotype was seen only a few times. V usage is TRBV14 and J usage is TRBJ2-1; 9 bases are shared with TRBD2. With 4 bases clipped from V and 8 bases from J, the junction kept 9 bases outside the gene matches. Germline loops: CDR1 SGHDN, CDR2 FVKESK. The CDR3 covers 15 residues. The CDR3 region is CASSRFGTSFDEQFF. As DNA, the CDR3 is TGTGCCAGCAGCCGATTCGGGACTAGCTTCGATGAGCAGTTCTTC.

This clonotype was recorded a few times. The chain carries TRBV6-2 or TRBV6-3 and TRBJ1-2; no firm D call. The CDR3 extends over 14 amino acids. From germline, CDR1 is MNHEY and CDR2 SVGEGT. The V gene lost 6 bases and the J gene lost 4 bases, with 15 bases spanning the gap. In DNA, the CDR3 is TGTGCCAGCAGCCGGCTCGGACGGATCTATGGCTACACCTTC. It translates to CASSRLGRIYGYTF.

V usage is TRBV12-3 or TRBV12-4 and J usage is TRBJ1-5, with D unresolved. The CDR3 has 13 amino acids. The V gene lost 3 bases and the J gene lost 7 bases, with 10 bases spanning the gap. The CDR3 sequence is CASSFAGRQPQHF. The CDR3 region has the DNA TGTGCCAGCAGTTTCGCGGGTAGACAGCCCCAGCATTTT.

This CDR3 is CAISESTRTEAFF. In nucleotides, the CDR3 is TGTGCCATCAGTGAGTCCACTAGGACTGAAGCTTTCTTT. The chain links TRBV10-3 to TRBJ1-1; no clear D gene. Trimming cost V 0 bases and J 5 bases, with 7 bases left between them. The CDR3 totals 13 residues. Germline V CDR1 and CDR2: ENHRY, SYGVKD.

V gene TRBV7-2 combines with J gene TRBJ1-2; TRBD1 might be the D (5 bases). Trimming left V 2 bases short and J 4 bases short, with 11 bases between. The CDR3 has 14 residues. Per the germline V gene, CDR1 is SGHTA and CDR2 is FQGNSA. Here the CDR3 DNA reads TGTGCCAGCAGCTTAATCGGGGACCTCTATGGCTACACCTTC. Protein sequence: CASSLIGDLYGYTF.

V usage is TRBV7-9 and J usage is TRBJ2-7, with 7 nucleotides matching TRBD2. The J segment lost 1 base and the V segment lost 1 base, leaving 7 bases of the junction unmatched. Germline V lookup: CDR1 SEHNR, CDR2 FQNEAQ (reference sequence). This CDR3 region has 16 residues. The CDR3 DNA sequence: TGTGCCAGCAGCTTAGGGGGCGGGCGGGAGTCCTACGAGCAGTACTTC. Protein: CASSLGGGRESYEQYF.

This clonotype was seen more than once but under ten times. CDR3 sequence (DNA): TGTGCCAGCAGCTTAATCGGCGGGGGGGCCAGGTCCTACAATGAGCAGTTCTTC. Translated, it gives CASSLIGGGARSYNEQFF. The V call is TRBV7-3, the J call TRBJ2-1; 9 bases match TRBD2. This CDR3 contains 18 residues. Germline-derived CDR1 and CDR2 are SGHTA and FQGTGA. Unmatched junction bases numbered 8, after V lost 1 base and J lost 1 base. Full variable domain (remainder filled in from reference TRBV7-3 and TRBJ2-1): GAGVSQTPSNKVTEKGKYVELRCDPISGHTALYWYRQSLGQGPEFLIYFQGTGAADDSGLPNDRFFAVRPEGSVSTLKIQRTERGDSAVYLCASSLIGGGARSYNEQFFGPGTRLTVL.

This clonotype appeared a few times. CDR3 residues: CASSPGTTITLSNQPQHF. CDR3 in DNA: TGTGCCAGCAGCCCCGGGACAACGATCACCCTTAGCAATCAGCCCCAGCATTTT. V usage is TRBV12-3 or TRBV12-4 and J usage is TRBJ1-5, with a weak D call TRBD1 (6 bases). Trimming cost V 6 bases and J 0 bases, with 21 bases left between them. The CDR3 extends over 18 amino acids.

Only a few counts were recorded for this clonotype. This chain connects TRBV27 to TRBJ1-6, with 8 nucleotides matching TRBD1. The V and J ends lost 3 bases and 9 bases, in that order; junction bases with no gene match: 16. The CDR3 consists of 18 residues. CDR1 is MNHEY, CDR2 SMNVEV, per germline (reference sequence). The CDR3 loop reads CASSLKTNRGVGGSPLHF. In DNA, the CDR3 is TGTGCCAGCAGTTTGAAGACGAACAGGGGGGTTGGGGGTTCACCCCTCCACTTT.